The clone carrying this T cell receptor beta chain showed up many times. Antigen specificity is unknown. The sample originates from a study of regulatory T cells in long-lasting Graves disease. Findings and limits, study-wide: Preferential use of TRBV28, TRBJ1-2 and TRBJ2-5 was seen in persistent disease.

The time point here: persistent/refractory GD, antithyroid drugs over 5 years with positive TRAb. RNA from PBMCs was the source of the TCR library. Doctors identified Graves' disease using the American Thyroid Association guidelines. EDTA tubes received approximately 8.4 milliliters of collected peripheral blood. The authors built TCR beta libraries using iRepertoire HTBI primers and Arm-PCR of CDR3 regions. As handled by the study authors: From all samples, identification returned 12 to 15 TRBJ and 60 to 80 TRBV segments. TCRdb reanalysed the multiplex PCR reads using MiXCR and keeps one entry per CDR3 protein. Here the V and J calls rest on TCRdb's processing, not on the authors' analysis. The sample holds around 400,000 distinct CDR3 sequences; 23% are singletons and the top ten take approximately 25%. The CDR3 is 14 residues long. V lost 6 bases to trimming and J lost 7 bases; unmatched junction nucleotides: 8. In germline, CDR1 is MDHEN, CDR2 SYDVKM.

This TCR was sampled from a female donor with Graves disease. The chain has TRBV28 and TRBJ1-4; 7 nucleotides match TRBD1. Here the sequenced sample was peripheral blood mononuclear cells (PBMCs), taken when the disease was refractory, from a patient treated with antithyroid drugs. CDR3 nucleotide sequence: TGTGCCAGCAGGGTTAACAGGGGTACTGAAAAACTGTTTTTT. This encodes CASRVNRGTEKLFF. Drawing the rest from reference TRBV28 and TRBJ1-4, the complete variable domain is DVKVTQSSRYLVKRTGEKVFLECVQDMDHENMFWYRQDPGLGLRLIYFSYDVKMKEKGDIPEGYSVSREKKERFSLILESASTNQTSMYLCASRVNRGTEKLFFGSGTQLSVL.